Listed below are T cell receptor beta chains from one sample, sequenced in a study of blood T cell repertoires in COVID-19. Profiling relied on immunoSEQ multiplex PCR, and the TCRdb table lists in-frame clones only, not all of them. The sample has approximately 220,000 clones, roughly 85% seen once. Sequences were obtained from PBMCs or T cells enriched from blood (not recorded which). The receptors originated from a woman between 50 and 59 years old who had been exposed to COVID-19. Each CDR3 is given with its conserved first and last residue. A D gene is named only where the DNA matches it firmly. Part of the rows lack a size; the others show once, few, many or a class for expanded clones.

v_call	j_call	clone_size	d_call	cdr3_aa	cdr3_nt
TRBV10-2	TRBJ1-5	NA	NA	CASRGQSSNQPQHF	TGCGCCAGCAGAGGACAGAGTAGCAATCAGCCCCAGCATTTT
TRBV7-9	TRBJ1-1	NA	NA	CASSPSGGLRTEAFF	TGTGCCAGCAGCCCGTCCGGGGGTTTACGGACTGAAGCTTTCTTT
TRBV19	TRBJ2-4	few	NA	CASSSAGKENIQYF	TGTGCCAGTAGTTCGGCAGGGAAGGAAAACATTCAGTACTTC
TRBV20-1	TRBJ2-7	NA	TRBD2	CSASREGEQYF	TGCAGTGCTAGTAGGGAGGGCGAGCAGTACTTC
TRBV3-1/TRBV3-2	TRBJ1-2	NA	NA	CASSPPDGAF	TGTGCCAGCAGCCCACCCGATGGAGCTTTC
TRBV12-5	TRBJ1-2	NA	NA	CASGLRGGRHDYGYTF	TGTGCTAGTGGTTTAAGAGGAGGCCGCCACGACTATGGCTACACCTTC
TRBV7-6	TRBJ2-3	NA	TRBD1	CASSLSDRGPTSYRTDTQYF	TGTGCCAGCAGCTTAAGTGACAGGGGGCCGACCTCGTACCGCACAGATACGCAGTATTTT
TRBV5-1	TRBJ2-1	NA	NA	CASSPDPGQGMGLARYNEQFF	TGCGCCAGCAGCCCCGACCCGGGACAGGGGATGGGACTAGCGCGTTACAATGAGCAGTTCTTC
TRBV2	TRBJ2-6	few	TRBD1	CASIADRGSGANVLTF	TGTGCCAGCATTGCCGACAGGGGCTCTGGGGCCAACGTCCTGACTTTC
TRBV19	TRBJ2-1	NA	TRBD2	CASSSSGGPNEQFF	TGTGCCAGTAGTTCTAGCGGGGGGCCGAATGAGCAGTTCTTC
TRBV28	TRBJ2-7	medium-sized	TRBD2	CASSSPRTSGNYEQYF	TGTGCCAGCAGTTCTCCGAGGACTAGCGGGAACTACGAGCAGTACTTC
TRBV2	TRBJ2-7	NA	TRBD1	CASRRQGNSYEQYF	TGTGCCAGCAGACGACAGGGGAACTCCTACGAGCAGTACTTC
TRBV7-2	TRBJ2-3	NA	NA	CASSLTLITDTQYF	TGTGCCAGCAGCCTAACGTTAATCACAGATACGCAGTATTTT
TRBV7-9	TRBJ1-2	NA	NA	CASSPQGDRGYTF	TGTGCCAGCAGCCCACAGGGAGACCGGGGCTACACCTTC
TRBV15	TRBJ1-2	NA	TRBD1	CATSGPTGGAGYTF	TGTGCCACCAGCGGACCGACAGGGGGAGCAGGCTACACCTTC
TRBV3-1/TRBV3-2	TRBJ1-1	NA	NA	CASSALQGNTEAFF	TGTGCCAGCAGCGCTTTACAGGGGAACACTGAAGCTTTCTTT
TRBV19	TRBJ1-5	few	NA	CASNPNSNQPQHF	TGTGCCAGTAATCCCAATAGCAATCAGCCCCAGCATTTT
TRBV18	TRBJ2-7	NA	NA	CASSGHSEQYF	TGTGCCAGCTCAGGACACAGCGAGCAGTACTTC
TRBV28	TRBJ1-5	NA	NA	CASSFRRVNRQPQHF	TGTGCCAGCAGTTTCCGGCGGGTGAATCGGCAGCCCCAGCATTTT
TRBV28	TRBJ1-1	NA	NA	CATHGQLGTEAFF	TGTGCCACCCACGGACAGCTGGGCACTGAAGCTTTCTTT
TRBV5-1	TRBJ1-2	NA	NA	CASSLESDKWGYTF	TGCGCCAGCAGCTTGGAGTCAGACAAGTGGGGCTACACCTTC
TRBV3-1/TRBV3-2	TRBJ2-5	NA	TRBD2	CASSQRLAGGGKTQYF	TGTGCCAGCAGCCAGAGACTAGCGGGGGGTGGGAAGACCCAGTACTTC
TRBV6-1	TRBJ1-1	NA	NA	CASSEIRGPMNTEAFF	TGTGCCAGCAGTGAAATCCGGGGTCCCATGAACACTGAAGCTTTCTTT
TRBV12-1	TRBJ2-5	few	NA	CASSPRNWYQETQYF	TGTGCCAGCAGCCCTAGGAATTGGTACCAAGAGACCCAGTACTTC
TRBV30	TRBJ1-2	NA	NA	CAWRDRKYGYTF	TGTGCCTGGAGAGACAGGAAATATGGCTACACCTTC
TRBV15	TRBJ1-3	NA	NA	CATSRDTSSGNTIYF	TGTGCCACCAGCAGAGATACAAGCTCTGGAAACACCATATATTTT
TRBV7-6	TRBJ2-1	NA	NA	CASSLVNPSTVTPYNEQFF	TGTGCCAGCAGCTTAGTTAACCCCTCGACAGTTACCCCCTACAATGAGCAGTTCTTC
TRBV7-2	TRBJ2-2	NA	TRBD2	CASSPVGGGTTGELFF	TGTGCCAGCAGCCCCGTCGGGGGGGGAACGACCGGGGAGCTGTTTTTT
TRBV3-1/TRBV3-2	TRBJ1-1	NA	TRBD1	CASSPGQVNTEAFF	TGTGCCAGCAGTCCGGGACAGGTAAACACTGAAGCTTTCTTT
TRBV7-2	TRBJ1-4	NA	NA	CASSVTRVNEKLFF	TGTGCCAGCAGCGTCACACGGGTTAATGAAAAACTGTTTTTT
TRBV4-2	TRBJ1-6	NA	NA	CASSQPVPHSYNSPLHF	TGTGCCAGCAGCCAGCCGGTTCCCCACTCCTATAATTCACCCCTCCACTTT
TRBV28	TRBJ1-2	few	TRBD1	CASRRTGSNYGYTF	TGTGCCAGCAGACGGACAGGGTCGAACTATGGCTACACCTTC
TRBV2	TRBJ2-3	NA	NA	CASRARPTDTQYF	TGTGCCAGCAGGGCTCGTCCCACAGATACGCAGTATTTT
TRBV6-5	TRBJ2-1	NA	NA	CASNQIGDNEQFF	TGTGCCAGCAACCAAATAGGGGACAATGAGCAGTTCTTC
TRBV6-1	TRBJ1-1	NA	TRBD1	CASSEGGGGGMNTQAFF	TGTGCCAGCAGTGAAGGTGGTGGAGGGGGCATGAACACCCAAGCTTTCTTT
TRBV6-5	TRBJ2-3	NA	NA	CASSSRGAGDTQYF	TGTGCCAGCAGTTCCCGTGGGGCAGGGGATACGCAGTATTTT
TRBV6-4	TRBJ1-6	NA	NA	CASSPLPRGSPLHF	TGTGCCAGCAGCCCCCTCCCGCGAGGTTCACCCCTCCACTTT
TRBV30	TRBJ2-3	NA	NA	CAWRGTGYTDTQYF	TGTGCCTGGAGAGGTACAGGGTATACAGATACGCAGTATTTT
TRBV5-1	TRBJ2-7	NA	TRBD1	CARPATWTGPYEQYF	TGCGCCAGGCCCGCAACCTGGACAGGGCCCTACGAGCAGTACTTC
TRBV13	TRBJ2-2	NA	TRBD1	CASRDRGGTGELFF	TGTGCCAGCCGGGACAGGGGGGGGACCGGGGAGCTGTTTTTT
TRBV29-1	TRBJ1-1	NA	NA	CSVARRQGLLAEAFF	TGCAGCGTTGCTCGAAGGCAGGGCCTTTTAGCTGAAGCTTTCTTT
TRBV2	TRBJ2-3	NA	TRBD1	CASSVPTGGTDTQYF	TGTGCCAGCAGTGTTCCGACAGGGGGCACAGATACGCAGTATTTT
TRBV6-2/TRBV6-3	TRBJ1-2	NA	NA	CASSSNRGSNYGYTF	TGTGCCAGCAGCTCAAACCGGGGGTCTAACTATGGCTACACCTTC